This T cell receptor beta chain was identified during a study of identical twins. Study observations and caveats: Compared with unrelated sharing, twin-shared out-of-frame alpha sequences had more low-probability sequences.

The CDR3 runs 15 residues. V shed 1 base and J shed 9 bases, with 13 bases lying between them. After template switching added a universal primer site, the resulting cDNA carried unique molecular identifiers. TCRdb fed the 5' RACE reads into MiXCR, producing one record per CDR3 protein. This table holds a few hundred thousand distinct CDR3 sequences, 9.5% to 10% found once. This clonotype was seen at least ten times. The antigen is unknown. These sequences were also reported in another study, on yellow fever vaccine responses in identical twins.

Sequencing was done on a sample of PBMCs. The chain joins TRBV12-3 or TRBV12-4 to TRBJ1-6; a weak D match, TRBD1 (5 bases). The TCR was taken from a woman aged 18-29 years in good health. The CDR3 DNA follows: TGTGCCAGCAGTTTAGTGGTAGGGGTCGGTTCACCCCTCCACTTT. It yields the protein CASSLVVGVGSPLHF.